This entry concerns a single TCR beta chain. Measured with immunoSEQ multiplex PCR; TCRdb has only the in-frame clones, and not every one. The table lists under 150,000 clones, about nine tenths of them singletons. This sample is drawn from a study of control samples from healthy donors and cancer patients. The CDR3 covers 12 residues. V shed 1 base and J shed 6 bases, with 7 bases lying between them. The J gene is TRBJ2-7, the V gene TRBV12-3 or TRBV12-4; D is unresolved. Source material: blood. The receptor comes from a woman in her thirties in good health. CDR3 nucleotides: TGTGCCAGCAGTTTAGTGAAATCCGAGCAGTACTTC. Amino acids: CASSLVKSEQYF.